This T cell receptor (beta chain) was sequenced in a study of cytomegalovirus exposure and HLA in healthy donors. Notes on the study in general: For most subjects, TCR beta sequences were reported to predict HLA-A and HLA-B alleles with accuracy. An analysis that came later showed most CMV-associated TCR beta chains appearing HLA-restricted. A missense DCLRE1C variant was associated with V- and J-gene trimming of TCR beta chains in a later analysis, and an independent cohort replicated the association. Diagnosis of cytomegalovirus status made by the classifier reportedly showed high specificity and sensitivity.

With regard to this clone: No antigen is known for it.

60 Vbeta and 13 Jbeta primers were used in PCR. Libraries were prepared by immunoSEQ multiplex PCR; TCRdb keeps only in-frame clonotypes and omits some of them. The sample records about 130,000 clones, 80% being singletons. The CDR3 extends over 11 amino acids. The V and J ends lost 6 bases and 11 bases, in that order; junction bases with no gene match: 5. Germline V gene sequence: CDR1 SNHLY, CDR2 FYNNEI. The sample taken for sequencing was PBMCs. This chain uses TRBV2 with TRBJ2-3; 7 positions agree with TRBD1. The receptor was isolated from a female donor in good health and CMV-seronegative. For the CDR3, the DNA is TGTGCCAGCAGAGAGGGGGACAGGCAGTATTTT. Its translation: CASREGDRQYF.